This T cell receptor (beta chain) derives from a study of T-cell memory formation after mild COVID-19. Via MiXCR, TCRdb re-called the 5' RACE reads, giving one row per CDR3 protein. The table includes about 390,000 distinct CDR3 sequences, about 17% detected once. V lost 0 bases and J lost 3; bases outside the gene matches: 8. Germline V gene lookup returns CDR1 SEHNR and CDR2 FQNEAQ (reference sequence). The CDR3 spans 17 residues. This clonotype has a count of ten or more. The rearrangement joins TRBV7-9 to TRBJ2-1; 7 bases are shared with TRBD2. The receptor's source is a man aged 18 to 29 who had mild COVID-19 (a few samples of this study predate the infection). Cell type and time point are not known. Material: PBMCs or a T cell subset sorted from them (not recorded which). CDR3 amino acids: CASSLASGTTVYNEQFF. In nucleotides, the CDR3 is TGTGCCAGCAGCTTAGCATCCGGGACTACAGTCTACAATGAGCAGTTCTTC.